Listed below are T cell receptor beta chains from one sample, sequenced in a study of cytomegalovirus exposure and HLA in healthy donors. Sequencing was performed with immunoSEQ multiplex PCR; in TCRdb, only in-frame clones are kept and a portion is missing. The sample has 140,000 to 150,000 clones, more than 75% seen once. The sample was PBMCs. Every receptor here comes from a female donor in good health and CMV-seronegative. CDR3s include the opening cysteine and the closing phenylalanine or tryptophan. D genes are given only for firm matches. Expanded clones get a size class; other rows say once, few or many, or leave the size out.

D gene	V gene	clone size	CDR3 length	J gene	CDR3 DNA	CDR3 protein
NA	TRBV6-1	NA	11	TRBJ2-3	TGTGCCAGCGTCGGGGGAGATACGCAGTATTTT	CASVGGDTQYF
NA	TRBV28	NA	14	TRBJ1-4	TGTGCCAGCAGTTTCCCCAGGGCACACGAAAAACTGTTTTTT	CASSFPRAHEKLFF
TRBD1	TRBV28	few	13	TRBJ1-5	TGTGCCAGCAGTCAGGGGGTTAATCAGCCCCAGCATTTT	CASSQGVNQPQHF
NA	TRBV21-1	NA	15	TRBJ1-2	TGTGCCAGCAGCACAAGAAAGACAGGGTTTGGGGACTACACCTTC	CASSTRKTGFGDYTF
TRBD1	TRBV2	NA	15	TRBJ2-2	TGTGCCAGCAGTGTCCCGGGACAGGGAGCCGGGGAGCTGTTTTTT	CASSVPGQGAGELFF
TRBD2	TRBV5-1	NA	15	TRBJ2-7	TGCGCCAGCAGCTTGGTGCTAGCGGGAGGGGACGAGCAGTACTTC	CASSLVLAGGDEQYF
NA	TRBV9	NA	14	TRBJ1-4	TGTGCCAGCAGCGTAGGCCCAGGGAATGAAAAACTGTTTTTT	CASSVGPGNEKLFF
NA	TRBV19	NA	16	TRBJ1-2	TGTGCCAGTAGTTTAACCAAACAGGGTCCAAGGTATGGCTACACCTTC	CASSLTKQGPRYGYTF
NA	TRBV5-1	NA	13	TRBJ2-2	TGCGCCAGCAGCTTGATCGAGGGTAGGGAGCTGTTTTTT	CASSLIEGRELFF
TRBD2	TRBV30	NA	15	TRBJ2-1	TGTGCCTGGAGTGGCGGACTAGGACCTTACAATGAGCAGTTCTTC	CAWSGGLGPYNEQFF
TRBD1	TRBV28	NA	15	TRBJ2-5	TGTGCCAGCAGTTTGGGACCGACAGGGGAAGAGACCCAGTACTTC	CASSLGPTGEETQYF
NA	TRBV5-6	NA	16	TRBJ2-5	TGTGCCAGCAGCTTAGTCCAGCGGATATCCAAAGAGACCCAGTACTTC	CASSLVQRISKETQYF
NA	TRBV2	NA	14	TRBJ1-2	TGTGCCAGCAGTGATCGGGGAATCAACTATGGCTACACCTTC	CASSDRGINYGYTF
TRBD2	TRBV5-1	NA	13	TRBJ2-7	TGCGCCAGCAGCGGGGGACTAGCTGTCGAGCAGTACTTC	CASSGGLAVEQYF
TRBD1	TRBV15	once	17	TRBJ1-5	TGTGCCACCAGCAGAACAGGGGCCGGTCGGAGCAATCAGCCCCAGCATTTT	CATSRTGAGRSNQPQHF
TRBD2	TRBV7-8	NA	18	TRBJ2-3	TGTGCCAGCAGCTTAGAGCCTAGCGGGAGGGATAGCACAGATACGCAGTATTTT	CASSLEPSGRDSTDTQYF
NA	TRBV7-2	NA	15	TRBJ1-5	TGTGCCAGCAGCTTATTTCAGGGAGGGAATCAGCCCCAGCATTTT	CASSLFQGGNQPQHF
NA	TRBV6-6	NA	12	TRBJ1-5	TGTGCCAGCACAGGCAGCAATCAGCCCCAGCATTTT	CASTGSNQPQHF
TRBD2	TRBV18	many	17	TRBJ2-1	TGTGCCAGCTCAGGGGGACTACGGACTTTCCGCTACAATGAGCAGTTCTTC	CASSGGLRTFRYNEQFF
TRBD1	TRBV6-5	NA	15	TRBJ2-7	TGTGCCAGCAGGGGAACAGGGGCCCCATCCTACGAGCAGTACTTC	CASRGTGAPSYEQYF
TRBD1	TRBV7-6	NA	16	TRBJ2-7	TGTGCCAGCAGCTTATTACCGGGACAGGGTACCTACGAGCAGTACTTC	CASSLLPGQGTYEQYF
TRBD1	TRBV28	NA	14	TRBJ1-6	TGTGCCAGCAGCACGGACAGGGGCGCCTCACCCCTCCACTTT	CASSTDRGASPLHF
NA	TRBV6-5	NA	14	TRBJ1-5	TGTGCCAGCAGTGAGGGGGGGAGCAATCAGCCCCAGCATTTT	CASSEGGSNQPQHF
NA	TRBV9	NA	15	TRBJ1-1	TGTGCCAGCAGCGACCGCGACAACATGAACACTGAAGCTTTCTTT	CASSDRDNMNTEAFF